This entry concerns a single T cell receptor beta chain. No antigen is known for it. The data were taken from a study of naive and memory T cell subsets. Study-level results: Naive repertoires, especially CD8, held a few larger clonotypes, possibly memory cells re-expressing CD45RA.

An equimolar mix of two oligonucleotides served as the beta constant-region primer for TRBC1 and TRBC2. Ligated cDNA was amplified by four rounds of PCR with nested alpha and beta constant-region primers and SP2. TCRdb re-derived calls from the UMI-ligation and nested PCR reads in MiXCR, one entry per CDR3 protein. The sample consists of 150,000 or so distinct CDR3 sequences, about 20% of them appearing once. Sequenced input: naive CD4+ T cells from blood. The TCR originated in a human donor in good health.

CDR3 DNA: TGTGCCATCAACCCCGGGACAGGGGTTATCACTGGGGCCAACGTCCTGACTTTC. Encoded protein: CAINPGTGVITGANVLTF. The chain is built from TRBV10-3 and TRBJ2-6; 10 bases match TRBD1. From germline, CDR1 is ENHRY and CDR2 SYGVKD. Trimming removed 7 bases from V and 2 bases from J; junction bases left unmatched: 11. The CDR3 loop spans 18 amino acids.